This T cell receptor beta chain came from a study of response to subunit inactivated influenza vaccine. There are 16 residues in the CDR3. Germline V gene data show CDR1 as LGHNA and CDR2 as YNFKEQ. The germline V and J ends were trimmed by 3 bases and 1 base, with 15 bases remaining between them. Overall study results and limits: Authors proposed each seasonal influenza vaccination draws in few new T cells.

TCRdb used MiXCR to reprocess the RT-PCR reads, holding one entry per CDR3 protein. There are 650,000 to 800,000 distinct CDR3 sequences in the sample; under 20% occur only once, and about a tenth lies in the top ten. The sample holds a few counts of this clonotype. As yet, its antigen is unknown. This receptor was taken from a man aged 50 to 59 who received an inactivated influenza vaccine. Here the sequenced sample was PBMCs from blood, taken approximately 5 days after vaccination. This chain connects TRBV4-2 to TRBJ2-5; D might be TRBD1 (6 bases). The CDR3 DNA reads TGTGCCAGCAGCCAGTCCGGGACATCGCGCCAAGAGACCCAGTACTTC. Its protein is CASSQSGTSRQETQYF.